Listed here is a single T cell receptor beta chain. No antigen is known for it. This entry is derived from a study of OX40 agonist ivuxolimab in advanced cancers. Study results and caveats: Undetermined was the antigen specificity of the expanded peripheral T cells.

Trimming removed 3 bases at V and 1 base at J, with 10 bases between. Germline CDR1 is LNHDA and CDR2 is SQIVND (reference sequence). The CDR3 is 14 residues long. Clones were read by immunoSEQ multiplex PCR, and TCRdb kept only the in-frame ones, dropping some. The sample lists tens of thousands of clones, over 80% occurring once. This receptor was taken from an adult with an advanced solid tumor such as melanoma, head and neck, liver or kidney cancer. The source was CD4+ or CD8+ T cells sorted from blood, collected in a trial of the OX40 agonist ivuxolimab. This chain uses TRBV19 with TRBJ2-7; D is uncertain. CDR3 nucleotides: TGTGCCAGTAGTATTATGGGCCTTTCCTACGAGCAGTACTTC. It specifies CASSIMGLSYEQYF.